The rows below give T cell receptor beta chains drawn from one sample of a study of blood T cell repertoires in COVID-19. Only in-frame clones appear in the TCRdb table, and some are missing; sequencing was by immunoSEQ multiplex PCR. The table lists some 70,000 clones, approximately 90% of them singletons. The sample consisted of peripheral blood. The receptors were gathered from a woman aged 70-85 years with acute or convalescent COVID-19. The conserved cysteine and the conserved F or W are not part of the CDR3 here.

V	J	CDR3
TRBV7-8	TRBJ2-1	ASRIQGSSYNEQF
TRBV5-4	TRBJ2-1	ASSVGVAEYNEQF
TRBV30	TRBJ1-1	AWSLRQGNTEAF
TRBV3-1/TRBV3-2	TRBJ1-1	ATDSGGGDTEAF
TRBV7-8	TRBJ1-5	ASSLPTRLRGNQPQH
TRBV14	TRBJ1-1	ASSQEWRGSGTEAF
TRBV3-1/TRBV3-2	TRBJ2-3	ASSQGVSGRPDTQY
TRBV9	TRBJ1-6	ASSVLGAAPLH
TRBV4-3	TRBJ2-4	ASSQDGTGLAKNIQY
TRBV28	TRBJ2-1	ASSSTGAQYNEQF
TRBV3-1/TRBV3-2	TRBJ2-2	ASSQGAGGNTGELF
TRBV5-4	TRBJ1-2	ASRYVTGRSYGYT
TRBV5-1	TRBJ2-7	ASSLDRGRFEQY
TRBV5-4	TRBJ2-7	ASGRDRAGQY
TRBV9	TRBJ1-1	ASSVLQGEGTEAF
TRBV28	TRBJ1-5	ASSGAWGGSGSNQPQH
TRBV2	TRBJ1-6	ASSPRQGSYNSPLH
TRBV6-5	TRBJ2-2	ASSYRGGELF
TRBV2	TRBJ1-6	ASSVSRTPSGTPLH
TRBV19	TRBJ2-1	ASIPLAGGLNEQF
TRBV11-2	TRBJ1-2	ASRGGSLHGYT
TRBV30	TRBJ1-2	AWRPVIGTGVPLNYGYT
TRBV23-1	TRBJ1-1	ASIDFTEAF
TRBV12-3/TRBV12-4	TRBJ2-6	ASSIGGANVLT
TRBV29-1	TRBJ2-4	SVVMRRSDIQY
TRBV7-2	TRBJ2-7	ASSKGERTYEQY
TRBV7-3	TRBJ2-1	ASSLIATVNEQF
TRBV5-1	TRBJ1-2	ASSLETGARGGGYT
TRBV5-8	TRBJ1-2	ASSLKGANYGYT
TRBV28	TRBJ1-1	ASSPYSAEGAAF
TRBV15	TRBJ2-3	ATSYSGSTDTQY
TRBV28	TRBJ2-3	ATIGQAVGTDTQY
TRBV27	TRBJ2-3	ASSFDRGSTDTQY
TRBV4-3	TRBJ1-2	ASSQEWQGGEGYT
TRBV9	TRBJ2-7	ASSKGTGHSYEQY
TRBV6-2/TRBV6-3	TRBJ2-1	ASSYSRTGGGNEQF
TRBV28	TRBJ2-5	ASSLTGLQTQY
TRBV5-6	TRBJ1-4	ASSLQGMTTNEKLF
TRBV7-3	TRBJ1-1	ASSLERGLGEAF
TRBV28	TRBJ1-2	ASRQQGGGYT
TRBV11-3	TRBJ2-3	ASSLRVGARQY
TRBV3-1/TRBV3-2	TRBJ1-4	ASSQDKKLF
TRBV7-2	TRBJ1-1	ASSLVPNTEAF
TRBV4-3	TRBJ2-7	ASSQGVAVTSSYEQY
TRBV6-4	TRBJ2-1	ASSPGVASAVEQF
TRBV29-1	TRBJ2-7	SVEETATYEQY
TRBV28	TRBJ1-5	ASSLERGGSNQPQH
TRBV9	TRBJ1-2	ASSSPRQVYGYT
TRBV3-1/TRBV3-2	TRBJ1-2	ASSQDRQGYGYT
TRBV14	TRBJ1-1	ASSQDVRGRRAF
TRBV7-3	TRBJ2-7	ASSLFEGTQYEQY
TRBV18	TRBJ1-1	ASSPSGAEAF
TRBV19	TRBJ2-5	ASSLAGNQETQY
TRBV19	TRBJ1-1	ASSREAGTGGTEAF
TRBV7-3	TRBJ2-3	ASSPTGTSADTQY